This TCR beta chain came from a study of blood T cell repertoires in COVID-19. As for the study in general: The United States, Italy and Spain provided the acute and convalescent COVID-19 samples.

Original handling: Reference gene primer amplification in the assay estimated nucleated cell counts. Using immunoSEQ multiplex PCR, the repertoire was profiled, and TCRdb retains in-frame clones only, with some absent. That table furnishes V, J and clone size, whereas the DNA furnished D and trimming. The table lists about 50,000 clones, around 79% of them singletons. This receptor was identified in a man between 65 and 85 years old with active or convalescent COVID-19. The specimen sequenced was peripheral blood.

This CDR3 is CSVGDRKGYTF. CDR3 DNA: TGCAGCGTTGGAGACAGGAAGGGCTACACCTTC. The J gene is TRBJ1-2, the V gene TRBV29-1, with D possibly being TRBD1 (6 bases). Germline V gives CDR1 SQVTM, CDR2 ANQGSEA. CDR3 length equals 11 residues. With 4 bases removed from V and 8 bases from J, the gap between germline ends came to 11 bases.